Each of the 17 T cell receptor beta chains below was sequenced from the same sample in a study of cytomegalovirus exposure and HLA in healthy donors. PCR was performed using 60 Vbeta and 13 Jbeta primers. TCRdb keeps only in-frame clones here, not all; method: immunoSEQ multiplex PCR. The sample includes around 120,000 clones, about three quarters of them seen just once. Sequencing was carried out using PBMCs. The receptors stem from a woman in her thirties or forties in good health and CMV-seronegative.

The chain employs TRBV6-6 and TRBJ1-1; D is uncertain. CDR1 and CDR2 (germline): MNHNY, SVGAGI (reference sequence). V was trimmed by 3 bases and J by 6 bases, leaving 11 bases between them. This CDR3 region has 13 residues. Here the CDR3 reads CASSYGEDAEAFF. CDR3 nucleotides: TGTGCCAGCAGTTATGGGGAGGACGCTGAAGCTTTCTTT.

This clone was counted once. The rearrangement uses TRBV7-2 and TRBJ2-5, with 7 positions matching TRBD2. Germline lookup yields CDR1 SGHTA and CDR2 FQGNSA. The CDR3 is 13 amino acids. V was pared by 5 bases and J by 4 bases, with 4 bases of the junction left unmatched. CDR3 nucleotides: TGTGCCAGCAGCATGACTAGCCGAGAGACCCAGTACTTC. Translating it yields CASSMTSRETQYF.

The J gene is TRBJ1-2, the V gene TRBV11-3; D is possibly TRBD1 (6 bases). This CDR3 region has 18 residues. Trimming removed 4 bases at V and 3 bases at J, with 24 bases between. Looked up from germline, CDR1 is SGHNT and CDR2 is YENEEA. The CDR3 DNA follows: TGTGCCAGCAGCTCGTACCAACGACAGGCTCTGAGGGACTATGGCTACACCTTC. It yields the protein CASSSYQRQALRDYGYTF. Filled out from reference TRBV11-3 and TRBJ1-2, the complete variable domain reads EAGVVQSPRYKIIEKKQPVAFWCNPISGHNTLYWYLQNLGQGPELLIRYENEEAVDDSQLPKDRFSAERLKGVDSTLKIQPAELGDSAVYLCASSSYQRQALRDYGYTFGSGTRLTVV.

The J gene is TRBJ2-5, the V gene TRBV5-1; tentatively, D is TRBD1 (5 bases). Germline assignment: CDR1 SGHRS and CDR2 YFSETQ. Trimming left V 4 bases short and J 1 base short, with 11 bases between. This CDR3 region has 14 residues. CDR3 DNA sequence: TGCGCCAGCAGCCCACAAGGGGTCCAAGAGACCCAGTACTTC. Translated: CASSPQGVQETQYF.

This chain joins TRBV2 and TRBJ1-5; tentative D call: TRBD1 (6 bases). Looked up from germline, CDR1 is SNHLY and CDR2 is FYNNEI. V lost 4 bases to trimming and J lost 5 bases, with 9 bases between them. The CDR3 is made up of 13 amino acids. The CDR3 here is CASSADSDQPQHF. CDR3 sequence (DNA): TGTGCCAGCAGTGCGGACAGCGATCAGCCCCAGCATTTT.

The rearrangement uses TRBV18 and TRBJ1-2, with 9 bases lining up with TRBD1. Germline V gene lookup returns CDR1 KGHSH and CDR2 LQKENI. J gave up 5 bases and V 3 bases, and 10 bases lay outside the gene matches. There are 16 residues in the CDR3. CDR3 DNA: TGTGCCAGCTCACCCGCCCAGGGACAGGGTACTTATGGCTACACCTTC. Amino acid sequence: CASSPAQGQGTYGYTF.

The rearrangement joins TRBV6-4 to TRBJ2-7; 8 nucleotides agree with TRBD1. This CDR3 spans 13 amino acids. Per germline, CDR1 MRHNA and CDR2 SNTAGT. Trimming removed 10 bases from V and 2 bases from J; junction bases left unmatched: 7. In nucleotides, the CDR3 is TGTGCCAAAAACAGGGGGGCAGCCTACGAGCAGTACTTC. It codes for CAKNRGAAYEQYF.

V usage is TRBV10-3 and J usage is TRBJ1-1; perhaps TRBD1 as D (6 bases). V was trimmed by 6 bases and J by 2 bases, leaving 10 bases between them. CDR3 length: 13 amino acids. Looked up from germline, CDR1 is ENHRY and CDR2 is SYGVKD. For the CDR3, the DNA is TGTGCCATCAGGCCACAGGGAAACACTGAAGCTTTCTTT. It encodes CAIRPQGNTEAFF.

The rearrangement uses TRBV25-1 and TRBJ1-4; 8 nucleotides agree with TRBD1. V dropped 6 bases and J dropped 2; count of bases not matched to a gene: 5. The CDR3 runs 15 residues. The germline V gene encodes CDR1 MGHDK and CDR2 SYGVNS. The CDR3 is CASSLRQGTNEKLFF. The DNA of the CDR3 is TGTGCCAGCAGCCTCCGACAGGGGACTAATGAAAAACTGTTTTTT.

This clone was seen only a few times. This chain connects TRBV5-8 to TRBJ2-2; possibly TRBD2 for D (6 bases). With 1 base removed from V and 8 bases from J, the gap between germline ends came to 9 bases. CDR1 is SGHTS and CDR2 is YDEGEE in the germline V gene. The CDR3 is 13 amino acids. The CDR3 region has the DNA TGTGCCAGCAGCTTGAGGGGACTGGGGGAGCTGTTTTTT. Amino acids: CASSLRGLGELFF.

Only a few counts were recorded for this clone. At one end the junction does not follow the germline gene, possibly because of a read error. The V gene is TRBV7-9, the J gene TRBJ2-5; possibly TRBD2 for D (5 bases). This CDR3 region has 14 residues. The V gene's germline CDR1 is SEHNR and CDR2 FQNEAQ (reference sequence). This CDR3 reads CSSSLANGRETQYF. CDR3 sequence (DNA): TGTTCCAGCAGCTTAGCGAACGGCAGGGAGACCCAGTACTTC.

CDR3 sequence reads: CASSFTANEKLFF. The CDR3 coding sequence is TGCGCCAGCAGCTTCACGGCTAATGAAAAACTGTTTTTT. The rearrangement links TRBV5-1 to TRBJ1-4; D gene uncertain. Germline V CDR1 and CDR2: SGHRS, YFSETQ. The CDR3 covers 13 residues. Trimming removed 2 bases at V and 3 bases at J, with 5 bases between.

The CDR3 sequence is CASSLAEGEKLFF. The CDR3 DNA reads TGTGCCAGCAGCTTAGCGGAGGGAGAAAAACTGTTTTTT. The chain employs TRBV7-9 and TRBJ1-4, with D hard to call. Germline V gives CDR1 SEHNR, CDR2 FQNEAQ (reference sequence). This CDR3 is 13 amino acids long. V was clipped by 0 bases and J by 8 bases, with 7 bases between them.

The chain joins TRBV7-2 to TRBJ1-4, with D perhaps TRBD1 (5 bases). Trimming shortened V by 5 bases and J by 3 bases, and 10 bases separated the two germline ends. Germline-derived CDR1 and CDR2 are SGHTA and FQGNSA. The CDR3 spans 14 residues. CDR3 in amino acids: CASSLDNANEKLFF. The CDR3 DNA is TGTGCCAGCAGCCTGGACAACGCTAATGAAAAACTGTTTTTT.

This chain links TRBV5-4 with TRBJ2-1, with 11 positions matching TRBD2. The CDR3 is made up of 16 amino acids. Looked up from germline, CDR1 is SGHNT and CDR2 is YYREEE (reference sequence). The V and J ends lost 0 bases and 5 bases, in that order; junction bases with no gene match: 4. The CDR3 nucleotides read TGTGCCAGCAGCTTGGGACTAGCGGGGCTTAACAATGAGCAGTTCTTC. Its protein is CASSLGLAGLNNEQFF.

The rearrangement uses TRBV5-1 and TRBJ1-1; 8 bases line up with TRBD1. The CDR3 extends over 14 amino acids. The V gene's germline CDR1 is SGHRS and CDR2 YFSETQ. J lost 0 bases, V lost 3 bases, and 1 base had no gene match. The DNA for the CDR3 is TGCGCCAGCAGCTGGACAGGGATGAACACTGAAGCTTTCTTT. It is translated as CASSWTGMNTEAFF.

The DNA of the CDR3 is TGTGCCAGCAGCTTGAACAGGGTGGCCAAAAACATTCAGTACTTC. Residues: CASSLNRVAKNIQYF. The chain carries TRBV11-2 and TRBJ2-4, with a weak D call TRBD1 (6 bases). Trimming took off 3 bases at V and 1 base at J, with 10 bases between the two ends. The CDR3 has 15 residues. Germline V gene lookup returns CDR1 SGHAT and CDR2 FQNNGV.